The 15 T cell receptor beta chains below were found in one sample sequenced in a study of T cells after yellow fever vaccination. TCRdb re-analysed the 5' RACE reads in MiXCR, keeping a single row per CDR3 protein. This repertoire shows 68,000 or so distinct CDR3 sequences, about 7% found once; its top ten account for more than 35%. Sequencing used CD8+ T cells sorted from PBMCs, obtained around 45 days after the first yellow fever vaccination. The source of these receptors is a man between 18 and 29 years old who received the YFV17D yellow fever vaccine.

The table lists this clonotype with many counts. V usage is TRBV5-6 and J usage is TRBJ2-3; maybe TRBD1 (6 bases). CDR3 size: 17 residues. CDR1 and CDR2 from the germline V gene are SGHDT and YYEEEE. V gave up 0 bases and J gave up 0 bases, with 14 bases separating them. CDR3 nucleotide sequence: TGTGCCAGCAGCTTGGGGGTGACAGGAAAGAGCACAGATACGCAGTATTTT. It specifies CASSLGVTGKSTDTQYF.

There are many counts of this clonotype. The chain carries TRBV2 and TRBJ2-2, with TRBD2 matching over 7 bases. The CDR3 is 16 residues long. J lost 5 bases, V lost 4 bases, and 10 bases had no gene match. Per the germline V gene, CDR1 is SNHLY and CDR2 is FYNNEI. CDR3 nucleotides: TGTGCCAGCAGTGGCTCACCATGGGAGGGAACCGGGGAGCTGTTTTTT. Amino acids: CASSGSPWEGTGELFF.

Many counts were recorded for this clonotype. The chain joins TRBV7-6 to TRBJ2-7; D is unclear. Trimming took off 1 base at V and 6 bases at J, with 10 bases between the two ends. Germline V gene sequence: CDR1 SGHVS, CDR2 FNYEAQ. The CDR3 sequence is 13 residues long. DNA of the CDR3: TGTGCCAGCAGCTTAGATGGTACCTTCGAGCAGTACTTC. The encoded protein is CASSLDGTFEQYF.

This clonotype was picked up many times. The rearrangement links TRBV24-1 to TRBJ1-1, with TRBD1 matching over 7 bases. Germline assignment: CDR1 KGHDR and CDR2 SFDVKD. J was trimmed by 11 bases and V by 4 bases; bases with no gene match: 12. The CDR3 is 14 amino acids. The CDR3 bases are TGTGCCACCAGTGAGACTGGGACCACCAGGGGGGCTTTCTTT. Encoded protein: CATSETGTTRGAFF.

The DNA for the CDR3 is TGTGCCAGCAGTGAGGGGGACTACGAGCAGTACGTC. Protein sequence: CASSEGDYEQYV. The chain recombines TRBV25-1 with TRBJ2-7; D may match TRBD1 or TRBD2 (5 bases each). CDR3 length: 12 residues. V shed 3 bases and J shed 3 bases, with 6 bases lying between them. Germline CDR1 MGHDK, CDR2 SYGVNS.

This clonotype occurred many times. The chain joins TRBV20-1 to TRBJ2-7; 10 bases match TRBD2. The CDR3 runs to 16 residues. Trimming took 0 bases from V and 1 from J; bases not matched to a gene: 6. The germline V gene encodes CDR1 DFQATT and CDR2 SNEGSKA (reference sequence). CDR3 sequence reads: CSARDVLAGMSYEQYF. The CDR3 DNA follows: TGCAGTGCTAGAGATGTACTAGCGGGGATGTCCTACGAGCAGTACTTC.

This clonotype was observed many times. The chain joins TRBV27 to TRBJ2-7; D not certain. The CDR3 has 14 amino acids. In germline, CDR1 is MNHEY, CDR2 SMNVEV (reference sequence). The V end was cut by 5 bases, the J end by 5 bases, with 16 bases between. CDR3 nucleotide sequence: TGTGCCAGCAGTGCCTCTGGGCCTCTGGACGAGCAGTACGTC. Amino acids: CASSASGPLDEQYV.

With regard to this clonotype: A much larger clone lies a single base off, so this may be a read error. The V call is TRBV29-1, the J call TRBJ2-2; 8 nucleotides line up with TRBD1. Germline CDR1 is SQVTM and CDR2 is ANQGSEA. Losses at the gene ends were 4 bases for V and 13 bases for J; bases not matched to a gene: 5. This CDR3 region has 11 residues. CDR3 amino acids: CSVVRTGRLFF. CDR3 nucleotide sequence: TGCAGCGTTGTCAGGACAGGGAGGCTGTTTTTT.

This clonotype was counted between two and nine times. The CDR3 nucleotides are TGCGCCAGCAGCTGGACCGGGAGTGACACCGGGGAGCTGTTTTTT. It is translated as CASSWTGSDTGELFF. This chain uses TRBV5-1 with TRBJ2-2; possibly TRBD2 for D (6 bases). This CDR3 has 15 residues. Germline CDR1 reads SGHRS; CDR2 reads YFSETQ. Trimming cost V 3 bases and J 3 bases, with 12 bases left between them.

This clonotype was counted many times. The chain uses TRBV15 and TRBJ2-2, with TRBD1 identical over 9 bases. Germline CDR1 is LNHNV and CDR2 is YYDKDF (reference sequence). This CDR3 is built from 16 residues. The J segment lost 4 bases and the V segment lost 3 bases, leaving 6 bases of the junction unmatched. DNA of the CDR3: TGTGCCACCAGCAGGGTGGTGACAGGGGGCACCGGGGAGCTGTTTTTT. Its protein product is CATSRVVTGGTGELFF. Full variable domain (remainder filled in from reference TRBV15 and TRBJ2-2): DAMVIQNPRYQVTQFGKPVTLSCSQTLNHNVMYWYQQKSSQAPKLLFHYYDKDFNNEADTPDNFQSRRPNTSFCFLDIRSPGLGDTAMYLCATSRVVTGGTGELFFGEGSRLTVL.

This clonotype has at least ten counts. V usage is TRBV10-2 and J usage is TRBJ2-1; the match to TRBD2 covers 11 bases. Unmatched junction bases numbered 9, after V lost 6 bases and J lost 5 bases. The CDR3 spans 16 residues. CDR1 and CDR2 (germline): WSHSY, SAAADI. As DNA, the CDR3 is TGCGCCAGCAGGACCCTACTAGCGGGGGTGCACAATGAGCAGTTCTTC. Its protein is CASRTLLAGVHNEQFF.

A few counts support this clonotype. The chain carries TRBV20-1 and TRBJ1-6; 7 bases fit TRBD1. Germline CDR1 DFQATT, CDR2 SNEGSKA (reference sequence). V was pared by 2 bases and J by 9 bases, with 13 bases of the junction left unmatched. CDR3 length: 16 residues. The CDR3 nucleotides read TGCAGTGCTAGACCTCCAGGGGGGGGTCTTGGTTCACCCCTCCACTTT. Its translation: CSARPPGGGLGSPLHF.

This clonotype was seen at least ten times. CDR3 sequence reads: CATSPIRTGLWDEQYV. DNA for the CDR3: TGTGCCACCAGTCCAATCCGGACAGGGCTGTGGGACGAGCAGTACGTC. The chain has TRBV15 and TRBJ2-7; 8 nucleotides line up with TRBD1. Germline trimming cut 6 bases from V and 5 bases from J; bases unmatched to any gene: 15. Germline CDR1 and CDR2: LNHNV and YYDKDF (reference sequence). There are 16 residues in the CDR3.

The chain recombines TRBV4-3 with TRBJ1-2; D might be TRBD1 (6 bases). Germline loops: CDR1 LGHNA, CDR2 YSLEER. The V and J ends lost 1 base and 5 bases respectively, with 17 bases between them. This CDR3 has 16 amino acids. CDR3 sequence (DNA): TGCGCCAGCAGCCAAGCGAAGACAGGCGGTCGATATGGCTACACCTTC. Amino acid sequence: CASSQAKTGGRYGYTF.

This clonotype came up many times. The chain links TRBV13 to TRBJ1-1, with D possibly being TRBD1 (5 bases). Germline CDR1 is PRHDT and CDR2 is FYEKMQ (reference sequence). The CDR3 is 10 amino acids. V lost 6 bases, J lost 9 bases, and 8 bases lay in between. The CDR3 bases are TGTGCCAGCAGGAGGGGACAAGCTTTCTTT. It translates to CASRRGQAFF.